Each of the 29 T cell receptor beta chains below was sequenced from the same sample in a study of T cells after yellow fever vaccination. Each CDR3 protein gets one entry after TCRdb re-called the 5' RACE reads with MiXCR. Among a few hundred thousand distinct CDR3 sequences, about 17% were seen once, and the ten largest hold roughly 17%. The sequencing used PBMCs, collected 4 to 6 days after the first yellow fever vaccination. The receptors originated from a man aged 18 to 35 who received the YFV17D yellow fever vaccine.

This clonotype was seen only a few times. J is TRBJ1-3 and V is TRBV5-8; D may be TRBD1 (5 bases). V lost 3 bases and J lost 0, with 10 bases in between. The CDR3 sequence is 15 residues long. The germline gives CDR1 SGHTS, CDR2 YDEGEE. The CDR3 reads CASSYGHLSGNTIYF. As DNA, the CDR3 is TGTGCCAGCAGCTATGGACACCTCTCTGGAAACACCATATATTTT.

This chain connects TRBV5-1 to TRBJ2-5, with 8 bases that match TRBD1. The trim removed 4 bases at V and 5 bases at J, leaving 13 bases unmatched. The V gene's germline CDR1 is SGHRS and CDR2 YFSETQ. There are 16 residues in the CDR3. Here the CDR3 reads CASSAGTGLARETQYF. CDR3 DNA sequence: TGCGCCAGCAGCGCCGGGACAGGTCTAGCGAGGGAGACCCAGTACTTC.

The genes are TRBV11-1 and TRBJ2-1, with D perhaps matching TRBD1 (6 bases). The germline V and J ends were trimmed by 5 bases and 11 bases, with 16 bases remaining between them. CDR1 and CDR2 from the germline V gene are SGHAT and FQDESV (reference sequence). This CDR3 is built from 13 residues. CDR3 amino acids: CASSTSGVAKQFF. DNA of the CDR3: TGTGCCAGCAGCACTTCAGGGGTAGCGAAGCAGTTCTTC.

J is TRBJ1-1 and V is TRBV29-1; unclear D gene. Germline CDR1 reads SQVTM; CDR2 reads ANQGSEA. Trimming took off 6 bases at V and 7 bases at J, with 21 bases between the two ends. The CDR3 runs 14 residues. CDR3 sequence: CSVATQRVGDEAFF. In nucleotides, the CDR3 is TGCAGCGTCGCGACTCAAAGGGTTGGTGATGAAGCTTTCTTT.

This clonotype was seen repeatedly, ten times or more. The junction does not match germline at one end; this may be a read error. V usage is TRBV7-7 and J usage is TRBJ1-3, with D uncertain. Germline lookup yields CDR1 SSHAT and CDR2 FNYEAQ (reference sequence). CDR3 length: 13 amino acids. CDR3 amino acids: CASSSSSGNTIYF. CDR3 nucleotide sequence: TGTGCTAGCAGCTCCTCCTCTGGAAACACCATATATTTT.

This clonotype was seen repeatedly, ten times or more. This chain connects TRBV10-3 to TRBJ2-5; the match to TRBD2 covers 10 bases. J gave up 5 bases and V 2 bases, and 8 bases lay outside the gene matches. The CDR3 sequence is 16 residues long. Germline assignment: CDR1 ENHRY and CDR2 SYGVKD. CDR3 region: CAISEKRGGVAETQYF. The CDR3 nucleotides are TGTGCCATCAGTGAGAAGCGGGGGGGTGTGGCGGAGACCCAGTACTTC.

This clonotype has just a few counts. The rearrangement uses TRBV2 and TRBJ1-4; D may be TRBD1 (5 bases). Germline V gene data show CDR1 as SNHLY and CDR2 as FYNNEI. CDR3 length equals 15 residues. V was trimmed by 4 bases and J by 3 bases, leaving 12 bases between them. The CDR3 DNA reads as TGTGCCAGCAGTGGATGGGGACGCCCTAATGAAAAACTGTTTTTT. Protein: CASSGWGRPNEKLFF. The full variable domain, with the rest looked up from reference TRBV2 and TRBJ1-4, is EPEVTQTPSHQVTQMGQEVILRCVPISNHLYFYWYRQILGQKVEFLVSFYNNEISEKSEIFDDQFSVERPDGSNFTLKIRSTKLEDSAMYFCASSGWGRPNEKLFFGSGTQLSVL.

This clonotype was recorded many times. The chain uses TRBV12-3 or TRBV12-4 and TRBJ2-7; 10 bases are shared with TRBD1. This CDR3 contains 15 residues. J lost 5 bases, V lost 6 bases, and 10 bases had no gene match. CDR3: CASSYRTGGGDEQYF. Written as DNA, the CDR3 is TGTGCCAGCAGCTACAGGACAGGGGGAGGGGACGAGCAGTACTTC.

This clonotype was seen ten or more times. This sequence joins TRBV7-2 and TRBJ2-1; D is unclear. V was cut by 5 bases and J by 7 bases, with 12 bases left in between. CDR3 length: 13 amino acids. From germline, CDR1 is SGHTA and CDR2 FQGNSA. DNA of the CDR3: TGTGCCAGCAGCCAAGGTACTACTAATGAGCAGTTCTTC. Amino acids: CASSQGTTNEQFF.

The sample holds a few counts of this clonotype. The DNA of the CDR3 is TGTGCCAGCAGCTTAGGTTGGCAGGAAGCTTTCTTT. Its translation is CASSLGWQEAFF. The rearrangement uses TRBV7-2 and TRBJ1-1, with D unclear. The germline gives CDR1 SGHTA, CDR2 FQGNSA. With 1 base removed from V and 8 bases from J, the gap between germline ends came to 8 bases. The CDR3 spans 12 residues.

This clonotype has just a few counts. The chain carries TRBV4-3 and TRBJ2-3; 7 bases line up with TRBD2. V dropped 1 base and J dropped 2; count of bases not matched to a gene: 3. CDR3 length: 15 residues. Per germline, CDR1 LGHNA and CDR2 YSLEER. This CDR3 reads CASSQGGGLTDTQYF. CDR3 sequence (DNA): TGCGCCAGCAGCCAAGGGGGAGGGCTCACAGATACGCAGTATTTT.

This clonotype was observed a few times. The V and J genes are TRBV9 and TRBJ1-5; the match to TRBD1 covers 7 bases. This CDR3 region has 14 residues. Germline CDR1 reads SGDLS; CDR2 reads YYNGEE. Germline trimming cut 7 bases from V and 3 bases from J; bases unmatched to any gene: 7. The CDR3: CASSDRVNNQPQHF. The CDR3 DNA follows: TGTGCCAGCTCCGACAGGGTAAACAATCAGCCCCAGCATTTT.

This clonotype appeared once. The chain recombines TRBV6-1 with TRBJ2-1; 10 bases are shared with TRBD1. CDR1 is MNHNS and CDR2 is SASEGT in the germline V gene. CDR3 length: 15 residues. With 7 bases clipped from V and 5 bases from J, the junction kept 8 bases outside the gene matches. CDR3 amino acids: CASTPTGGRNNEQFF. CDR3 nucleotide sequence: TGTGCCAGCACACCGACAGGGGGCAGGAACAATGAGCAGTTCTTC.

The chain links TRBV7-9 to TRBJ1-1; D remains ambiguous. Germline assignment: CDR1 SEHNR and CDR2 FQNEAQ (reference sequence). Trimming removed 4 bases at V and 5 bases at J, with 23 bases between. The CDR3 is made up of 17 amino acids. The CDR3 nucleotides are TGTGCCAGCAGCTCACACCGAACATCCGCGGTAACGACTGAAGCTTTCTTT. The encoded protein is CASSSHRTSAVTTEAFF. Full variable domain (remainder filled in from reference TRBV7-9 and TRBJ1-1): DTGVSQNPRHKITKRGQNVTFRCDPISEHNRLYWYRQTLGQGPEFLTYFQNEAQLEKSRLLSDRFSAERPKGSFSTLEIQRTEQGDSAMYLCASSSHRTSAVTTEAFFGQGTRLTVV.

The chain has TRBV19 and TRBJ1-5, with D possibly TRBD1 on 5 matching bases. In germline, CDR1 is LNHDA, CDR2 SQIVND (reference sequence). This CDR3 region has 17 residues. The ends were cut back, 1 base at V and 0 bases at J, with 13 bases in the middle. The CDR3 DNA reads as TGTGCCAGTAGTATAGTGAGCAGGGCCCCTAGCAATCAGCCCCAGCATTTT. As protein: CASSIVSRAPSNQPQHF. The full variable domain, completed using reference TRBV19 and TRBJ1-5, is DGGITQSPKYLFRKEGQNVTLSCEQNLNHDAMYWYRQDPGQGLRLIYYSQIVNDFQKGDIAEGYSVSREKKESFPLTVTSAQKNPTAFYLCASSIVSRAPSNQPQHFGDGTRLSIL.

This clonotype was seen only a few times. The DNA of the CDR3 is TGTGCCAGCAGTTTCTATCAACGACAGGCACAACGGGACAATGAGCAGTTCTTC. It is translated as CASSFYQRQAQRDNEQFF. The chain couples TRBV12-3 or TRBV12-4 to TRBJ2-1; possible D gene TRBD1, 6 bases. The CDR3 extends over 18 amino acids. V was trimmed by 3 bases and J by 5 bases, leaving 23 bases between them.

This clonotype appeared many times. The chain joins TRBV27 to TRBJ1-1; TRBD1 matches at 9 bases. Trimming at V came to 7 bases and at J to 2 bases, leaving 5 bases not matched to a gene. This CDR3 contains 14 residues. The germline V gene has CDR1 MNHEY and CDR2 SMNVEV (reference sequence). Here the CDR3 reads CASTLTGGNTEAFF. DNA for the CDR3: TGTGCCAGCACTCTGACAGGGGGAAACACTGAAGCTTTCTTT.

Ten or more counts support this clonotype. The rearrangement joins TRBV29-1 to TRBJ2-3, with D possibly being TRBD1 (5 bases). Per the germline V gene, CDR1 is SQVTM and CDR2 is ANQGSEA. The CDR3 consists of 13 residues. V was pared by 4 bases and J by 6 bases, with 14 bases between. CDR3 protein: CSVVGGTGDTQYF. The CDR3 nucleotides are TGCAGCGTTGTGGGCGGAACAGGCGATACGCAGTATTTT.

The chain couples TRBV28 to TRBJ2-3; perhaps D is TRBD1 or TRBD2 (6 bases each). V was shortened by 6 bases and J by 3 bases, with 16 bases between the two germline ends. The germline gives CDR1 MDHEN, CDR2 SYDVKM. The CDR3 loop spans 15 amino acids. This CDR3 is CASSSGAEGTDTQYF. The CDR3 nucleotides are TGTGCCAGCAGCTCGGGGGCGGAGGGGACAGATACGCAGTATTTT.

This clonotype came up many times. CDR3 nucleotides: TGTGCCAGCAGCCAGGGACATGGCTACACCTTC. The encoded protein is CASSQGHGYTF. The chain has TRBV7-9 and TRBJ1-2; D might be TRBD1 (5 bases). The V gene lost 5 bases and the J gene lost 6 bases, with 7 bases spanning the gap. CDR3 length: 11 amino acids. Germline loops: CDR1 SEHNR, CDR2 FQNEAQ (reference sequence).

V is TRBV7-9 and J is TRBJ2-3, with TRBD2 as a possible D gene (5 bases). CDR1 is SEHNR, CDR2 FQNEAQ, per germline (reference sequence). V gave up 3 bases and J gave up 2 bases, with 9 bases separating them. This CDR3 region has 14 residues. Here the CDR3 reads CASSFGLTTDTQYF. The CDR3 nucleotides are TGTGCCAGCAGCTTCGGACTTACCACAGATACGCAGTATTTT.

This clonotype came up a few times. This chain links TRBV2 with TRBJ2-2; 7 nucleotides agree with TRBD1. With 11 bases clipped from V and 5 bases from J, the junction kept 8 bases outside the gene matches. Germline V gene lookup returns CDR1 SNHLY and CDR2 FYNNEI. There are 13 residues in the CDR3. CDR3 region: CAGEIQGTGELFF. DNA for the CDR3: TGTGCCGGTGAGATACAGGGGACCGGGGAGCTGTTTTTT.

This clonotype was detected a few times. This chain links TRBV29-1 with TRBJ2-3; D is perhaps TRBD2 (6 bases). The CDR3 spans 13 residues. CDR1 SQVTM and CDR2 ANQGSEA come from the germline V gene. Trimming shortened V by 6 bases and J by 5 bases, and 15 bases separated the two germline ends. This CDR3 reads CSVEPGEGDTQYF. CDR3 nucleotide sequence: TGCAGCGTCGAGCCGGGAGAGGGAGATACGCAGTATTTT.

Regarding this clonotype: Possible read error: a much larger clone is one base away. The chain carries TRBV19 and TRBJ1-1, with D maybe TRBD1 (5 bases). Germline V lookup: CDR1 LNHDA, CDR2 SQIVND (reference sequence). The CDR3 extends over 15 amino acids. The CDR3 is CASRIDSRGGTEAFF. CDR3 in DNA: TGTGCCAGTCGTATAGATAGCCGGGGGGGCACTGAAGCTTTCTTT.

This clonotype came up a few times. The chain uses TRBV6-2 or TRBV6-3 and TRBJ2-3; no firm D call. This CDR3 region has 16 residues. The V and J ends lost 5 bases and 3 bases respectively, with 18 bases between them. Per the germline V gene, CDR1 is MNHEY and CDR2 is SVGEGT. The CDR3 nucleotides read TGTGCCAGCAGTAAGGACCCGCAAGCCGGAACAGATACGCAGTATTTT. Its protein is CASSKDPQAGTDTQYF.

This clonotype was counted at least ten times. The rearrangement links TRBV7-2 to TRBJ2-1, with 13 bases identical to TRBD2. The V gene end was trimmed by 4 bases and the J gene end by 2 bases; junction bases not matched to a gene: 8. Germline V gene data show CDR1 as SGHTA and CDR2 as FQGNSA. The CDR3 sequence is 18 residues long. Written as DNA, the CDR3 is TGTGCCAGCAGCTCCCTTGGGACTAGCGGGGTAACCTACAATGAGCAGTTCTTC. Its translation is CASSSLGTSGVTYNEQFF.

This clonotype was seen a few times. The chain joins TRBV7-8 to TRBJ2-2; D is possibly TRBD2 (6 bases). The germline CDR1 and CDR2 sequences are SGHVS and FQNEAQ. The V gene lost 8 bases and the J gene lost 0 bases, with 10 bases spanning the gap. This CDR3 is 14 amino acids long. In DNA, the CDR3 is TGTGCCAGCGGAGGGTCCCCGAACACCGGGGAGCTGTTTTTT. Protein product: CASGGSPNTGELFF.

This clonotype has more than one count but fewer than ten. The rearrangement links TRBV5-1 to TRBJ1-6; D not resolved. The CDR3 totals 13 residues. V lost 6 bases, J lost 7 bases, and 11 bases lay in between. Per the germline V gene, CDR1 is SGHRS and CDR2 is YFSETQ. CDR3 loop: CASTEGENSPLHF. The CDR3 nucleotides are TGCGCCAGCACAGAGGGAGAGAATTCACCCCTCCACTTT.

This rearrangement joins TRBV6-1 to TRBJ2-3, with TRBD2 identical over 9 bases. The CDR3 runs 16 residues. With 3 bases clipped from V and 7 bases from J, the junction kept 11 bases outside the gene matches. Germline assignment: CDR1 MNHNS and CDR2 SASEGT. CDR3 nucleotides: TGTGCCAGCAGTGATTTGGGGCGGGGGGGCCGATATACGCAGTATTTT. As protein: CASSDLGRGGRYTQYF.